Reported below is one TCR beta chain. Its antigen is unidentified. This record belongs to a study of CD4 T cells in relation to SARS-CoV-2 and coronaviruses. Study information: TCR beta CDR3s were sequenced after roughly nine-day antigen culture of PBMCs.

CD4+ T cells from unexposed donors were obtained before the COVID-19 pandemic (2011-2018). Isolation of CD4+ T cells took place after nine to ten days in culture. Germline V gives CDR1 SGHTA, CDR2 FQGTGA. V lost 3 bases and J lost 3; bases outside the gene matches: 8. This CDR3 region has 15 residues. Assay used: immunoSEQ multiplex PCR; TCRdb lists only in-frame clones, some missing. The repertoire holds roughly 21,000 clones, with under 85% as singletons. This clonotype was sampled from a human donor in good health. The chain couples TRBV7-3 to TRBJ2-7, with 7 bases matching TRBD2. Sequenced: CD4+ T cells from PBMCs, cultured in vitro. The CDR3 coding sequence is TGTGCCAGCAGCTTCGATGGTAGCGGGTTCTACGAGCAGTACTTC. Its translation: CASSFDGSGFYEQYF.